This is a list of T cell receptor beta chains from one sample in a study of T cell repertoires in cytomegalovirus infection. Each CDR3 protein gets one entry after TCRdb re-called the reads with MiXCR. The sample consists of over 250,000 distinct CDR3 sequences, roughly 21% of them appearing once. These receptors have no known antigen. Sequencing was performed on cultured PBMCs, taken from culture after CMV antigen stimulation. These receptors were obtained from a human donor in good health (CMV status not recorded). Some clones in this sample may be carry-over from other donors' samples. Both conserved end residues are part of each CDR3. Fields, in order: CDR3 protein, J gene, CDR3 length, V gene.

cdr3_aa: CASSFGGGLALANEKLFF
j_call: TRBJ1-4
cdr3_length: 18
v_call: TRBV11-2

cdr3_aa: CASSLGLGSNEKLFF
j_call: TRBJ1-4
cdr3_length: 15
v_call: TRBV7-2

cdr3_aa: CAGQGPEEKLFF
j_call: TRBJ1-4
cdr3_length: 12
v_call: TRBV28

cdr3_aa: CASSLALWRPTNYGYTF
j_call: TRBJ1-2
cdr3_length: 17
v_call: TRBV12-3/TRBV12-4

cdr3_aa: CASSLRLAGFTGELFF
j_call: TRBJ2-2
cdr3_length: 16
v_call: TRBV12-3/TRBV12-4

cdr3_aa: CASSYQPRGLVVYQETQYF
j_call: TRBJ2-5
cdr3_length: 19
v_call: TRBV6-2/TRBV6-3

cdr3_aa: CASSYPAGRGGGTEAFF
j_call: TRBJ1-1
cdr3_length: 17
v_call: TRBV6-2/TRBV6-3

cdr3_aa: CASSSGQDMNTEAFF
j_call: TRBJ1-1
cdr3_length: 15
v_call: TRBV7-8

cdr3_aa: CASSPRGQSNQPQHF
j_call: TRBJ1-5
cdr3_length: 15
v_call: TRBV7-2

cdr3_aa: CASSISQGRPTGELFF
j_call: TRBJ2-2
cdr3_length: 16
v_call: TRBV19

cdr3_aa: CASSLGRVTEAKNIQYF
j_call: TRBJ2-4
cdr3_length: 17
v_call: TRBV12-3/TRBV12-4

cdr3_aa: CAGRYRGGTDTQYF
j_call: TRBJ2-3
cdr3_length: 14
v_call: TRBV2

cdr3_aa: CSARSGFTSPLHF
j_call: TRBJ1-6
cdr3_length: 13
v_call: TRBV20-1

cdr3_aa: CASSELAGVASYNEQFF
j_call: TRBJ2-1
cdr3_length: 17
v_call: TRBV6-1

cdr3_aa: CASSQGDSGTQETQYF
j_call: TRBJ2-5
cdr3_length: 16
v_call: TRBV4-1

cdr3_aa: CASTIGGIGTDTQYF
j_call: TRBJ2-3
cdr3_length: 15
v_call: TRBV28

cdr3_aa: CSARDLKSTGELFF
j_call: TRBJ2-2
cdr3_length: 14
v_call: TRBV20-1

cdr3_aa: CALGGEYNEQFF
j_call: TRBJ2-1
cdr3_length: 12
v_call: TRBV12-3/TRBV12-4

cdr3_aa: CASSLVGGRETQYF
j_call: TRBJ2-5
cdr3_length: 14
v_call: TRBV7-2

cdr3_aa: CASSSQAGGNTGELFF
j_call: TRBJ2-2
cdr3_length: 16
v_call: TRBV7-9

cdr3_aa: CSARLAGRYNEQFF
j_call: TRBJ2-1
cdr3_length: 14
v_call: TRBV20-1

cdr3_aa: CASSFEGTHPEAFF
j_call: TRBJ1-1
cdr3_length: 14
v_call: TRBV12-3/TRBV12-4

cdr3_aa: CASSTSAGQGAFNEKLFF
j_call: TRBJ1-4
cdr3_length: 18
v_call: TRBV19

cdr3_aa: CASEGLTGGLINYGYTF
j_call: TRBJ1-2
cdr3_length: 17
v_call: TRBV6-1

cdr3_aa: CSAFKGTAGETQYF
j_call: TRBJ2-5
cdr3_length: 14
v_call: TRBV20-1

cdr3_aa: CASSGLAGGGEQFF
j_call: TRBJ2-1
cdr3_length: 14
v_call: TRBV6-1

cdr3_aa: CASSLRSETSGTDTQYF
j_call: TRBJ2-3
cdr3_length: 17
v_call: TRBV11-2

cdr3_aa: CASNQGRVTSTDTQYF
j_call: TRBJ2-3
cdr3_length: 16
v_call: TRBV27

cdr3_aa: CASSLGTGGTYEQYF
j_call: TRBJ2-7
cdr3_length: 15
v_call: TRBV7-7

cdr3_aa: CASSLVELVYSYNEQFF
j_call: TRBJ2-1
cdr3_length: 17
v_call: TRBV7-2

cdr3_aa: CASSLVDSEGARDIQYF
j_call: TRBJ2-4
cdr3_length: 17
v_call: TRBV7-2

cdr3_aa: CASTPAGELFF
j_call: TRBJ2-2
cdr3_length: 11
v_call: TRBV7-2

cdr3_aa: CASRSGTVNTEAFF
j_call: TRBJ1-1
cdr3_length: 14
v_call: TRBV6-2/TRBV6-3

cdr3_aa: CSARERTGRGYTF
j_call: TRBJ1-2
cdr3_length: 13
v_call: TRBV20-1

cdr3_aa: CASSVVLGANVLTF
j_call: TRBJ2-6
cdr3_length: 14
v_call: TRBV2